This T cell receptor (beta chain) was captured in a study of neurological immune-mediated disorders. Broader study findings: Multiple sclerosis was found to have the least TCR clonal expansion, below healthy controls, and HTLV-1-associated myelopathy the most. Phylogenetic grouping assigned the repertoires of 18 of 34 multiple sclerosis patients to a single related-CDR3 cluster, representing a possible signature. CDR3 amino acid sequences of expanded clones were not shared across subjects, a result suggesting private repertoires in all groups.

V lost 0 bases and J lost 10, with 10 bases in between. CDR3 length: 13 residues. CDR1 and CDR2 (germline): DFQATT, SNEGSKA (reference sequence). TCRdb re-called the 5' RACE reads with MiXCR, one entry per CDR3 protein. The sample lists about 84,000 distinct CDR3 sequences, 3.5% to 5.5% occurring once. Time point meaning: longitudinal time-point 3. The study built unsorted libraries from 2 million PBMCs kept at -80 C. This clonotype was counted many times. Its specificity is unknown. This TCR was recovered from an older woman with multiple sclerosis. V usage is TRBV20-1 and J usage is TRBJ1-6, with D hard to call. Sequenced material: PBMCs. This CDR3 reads CSAREGSGSPLHF. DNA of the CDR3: TGCAGTGCTAGAGAGGGGTCGGGATCACCCCTCCACTTT.